This section outlines one T cell receptor beta chain sequence together with its context. Its specificity is not known. The source of the sample is a study of T cell responses to AZD1222 COVID-19 vaccine. Data came from immunoSEQ multiplex PCR; TCRdb stores just in-frame clones and leaves some out. The data show about 90,000 clones, over 75% seen once. CDR3 length: 14 residues. Germline loops: CDR1 SEHNR, CDR2 FQNEAQ (reference sequence). With 2 bases removed from V and 5 bases from J, the gap between germline ends came to 12 bases. Study conclusions and caveats: Baseline testing showed seropositivity in only six AZD1222 recipients.

The chain joins TRBV7-9 to TRBJ1-1; D might be TRBD1 (5 bases). The sequencing here drew on peripheral blood, taken on day 0 of AZD1222 vaccination. The clonotype originates from an adult in good health. CDR3 amino acids: CASSLLGVGTEAFF. CDR3 DNA sequence: TGTGCCAGCAGCTTATTGGGGGTCGGGACTGAAGCTTTCTTT.